This T cell receptor beta chain was obtained from a study of CD8+CD57+ T cells in acquired aplastic anemia. Overall study context: Each DNA sample taken from sorted CD4+ and CD8+ cells came to 3 to 4 ug on average. Study-wide findings and caveats: Overlapping CD8+ CDR3 repertoires of patients and controls contained roughly 29 shared sequences. Significant differences in CD8+ Simpson's diversity were not observed between patients and controls.

It was genomic DNA that served as the template for profiling TCR beta VDJ and CDR3. TCRdb redid the calling of the reads with MiXCR, one entry per CDR3 protein. Among roughly 280,000 distinct CDR3 sequences, roughly 59% were seen once, and the ten largest hold approximately 1.3%. The length of the CDR3 is 14 residues. CDR1 SGDLS and CDR2 YYNGEE come from the germline V gene. V dropped 4 bases and J dropped 7; count of bases not matched to a gene: 5. Patients selected for sequencing had displayed CD8+CD57+ cell expansion by flow cytometry. Every patient had severe acquired aplastic anemia. This clonotype was counted many times. Its antigen is as yet unknown.

The receptor comes from a human donor with aplastic anemia. The genes are TRBV9 and TRBJ1-6; 7 nucleotides align to TRBD1. The sample taken for sequencing was sorted CD4+, CD8+, or CD8+CD57+ T cells (not recorded which) from PBMCs. For the CDR3, the DNA is TGTGCCAGCAGCCTTCAGACAGGGAATTCACCCCTCCACTTT. This encodes CASSLQTGNSPLHF.